The 21 T cell receptor beta chains listed next were all sequenced from one sample in a study of sequential checkpoint blockade in melanoma. Indicated treatment: randomized to nivolumab then ipilimumab (arm A) or the reverse (arm B). Profiled with immunoSEQ multiplex PCR; TCRdb holds only in-frame clones, not every one. Among approximately 2,800 clones, 16% were seen once, and the ten largest hold approximately 20%. The input for sequencing was tumor tissue (inferred from file names), taken from a patient given nivolumab and ipilimumab in sequence. The receptors shown here come from a human donor with melanoma.

The chain employs TRBV5-1 and TRBJ1-3; D not certain. V gave up 3 bases and J gave up 1 base, with 11 bases separating them. The germline gives CDR1 SGHRS, CDR2 YFSETQ. This CDR3 is built from 15 residues. The CDR3, as DNA: TGCGCCAGCAGCTCCCGGTGGGGATCTGGAAACACCATATATTTT. Translation: CASSSRWGSGNTIYF.

The genes are TRBV19 and TRBJ1-2; D remains ambiguous. There are 13 residues in the CDR3. The V end was cut by 3 bases, the J end by 7 bases, with 12 bases between. Germline V lookup: CDR1 LNHDA, CDR2 SQIVND (reference sequence). This CDR3 is CASSMGAPPGYTF. The CDR3 coding sequence is TGTGCCAGTAGTATGGGAGCCCCTCCTGGCTACACCTTC. The entire variable domain, with the rest obtained from reference TRBV19 and TRBJ1-2, is as follows: DGGITQSPKYLFRKEGQNVTLSCEQNLNHDAMYWYRQDPGQGLRLIYYSQIVNDFQKGDIAEGYSVSREKKESFPLTVTSAQKNPTAFYLCASSMGAPPGYTFGSGTRLTVV.

This clone has more than one count but fewer than ten. The chain couples TRBV9 to TRBJ1-2; D might be TRBD1 (5 bases). Per germline, CDR1 SGDLS and CDR2 YYNGEE. The CDR3 covers 14 residues. Trimming took off 0 bases at V and 4 bases at J, with 10 bases between the two ends. CDR3 nucleotide sequence: TGTGCCAGCAGCGTAGGTTTGGGACTCTATGGCTACACCTTC. Its protein is CASSVGLGLYGYTF.

The rearrangement uses TRBV5-1 and TRBJ1-2, with TRBD1 as a possible D gene (5 bases). Trimming took 0 bases from V and 7 from J, leaving 16 bases between them. Germline loops: CDR1 SGHRS, CDR2 YFSETQ. This CDR3 region has 15 residues. In DNA form, the CDR3 reads TGCGCCAGCAGCTTGGCCCCGCAGGGTCAGAGTGGCTACACCTTC. Translated: CASSLAPQGQSGYTF.

This clone was detected a few times. The rearrangement uses TRBV19 and TRBJ1-2; D possibly corresponds to TRBD1 (6 bases). Trimming stripped 4 bases from V and 1 base from J, with 13 bases between. The CDR3 has 15 amino acids. Germline CDR1 LNHDA, CDR2 SQIVND (reference sequence). The CDR3 loop is CASSREDSINYGYTF. The CDR3 DNA is TGTGCCAGTAGTAGAGAGGACAGTATTAACTATGGCTACACCTTC. Supplemented by reference TRBV19 and TRBJ1-2, the full variable domain reads DGGITQSPKYLFRKEGQNVTLSCEQNLNHDAMYWYRQDPGQGLRLIYYSQIVNDFQKGDIAEGYSVSREKKESFPLTVTSAQKNPTAFYLCASSREDSINYGYTFGSGTRLTVV.

In its sample, this clone ranks as large. The chain has TRBV11-3 and TRBJ1-4; D ambiguous. Deletions cut 0 bases from V and 4 bases from J, with 6 bases between. The CDR3 runs 14 residues. Looked up from germline, CDR1 is SGHNT and CDR2 is YENEEA. The CDR3 DNA reads as TGTGCCAGCAGCTTAGAAGGTATTAATGAAAAACTGTTTTTT. It specifies CASSLEGINEKLFF.

By frequency in the sample, this clone is medium-sized (0.01 to 0.1%). This chain links TRBV28 with TRBJ2-2, with 7 bases lining up with TRBD1. Germline assignment: CDR1 MDHEN and CDR2 SYDVKM. V trimming: 4 bases; J trimming: 1 base; junction bases outside the gene matches: 6. This CDR3 is 16 amino acids long. CDR3 DNA: TGTGCCAGCAGTTCCAGCAGGGGGTGGAACACCGGGGAGCTGTTTTTT. This translates into CASSSSRGWNTGELFF.

This clone is medium-sized. The DNA of the CDR3 is TGTGCCAGCACCGACGGATCCAGGGGGCCGGAGACCCAGTACTTC. It encodes CASTDGSRGPETQYF. This chain links TRBV6-8 with TRBJ2-5; 8 nucleotides agree with TRBD1. Germline V gene lookup returns CDR1 MNHGY and CDR2 SAAAGT. The length of the CDR3 is 15 residues. Trimming took 7 bases from V and 5 from J; bases not matched to a gene: 12.

This chain connects TRBV9 to TRBJ2-1; D might be TRBD1 (6 bases). V was trimmed by 5 bases and J by 7 bases, leaving 13 bases between them. Germline loops: CDR1 SGDLS, CDR2 YYNGEE. There are 13 residues in the CDR3. This CDR3 reads CASSYRVLNEQFF. As DNA, the CDR3 is TGTGCCAGCAGTTACAGGGTCCTGAATGAGCAGTTCTTC.

This clone ranks as medium-sized. The V gene is TRBV6-8, the J gene TRBJ2-2; tentative D call: TRBD2 (6 bases). V lost 6 bases to trimming and J lost 8 bases, with 10 bases between them. The CDR3 length is 12 residues. Germline values: CDR1 MNHGY, CDR2 SAAAGT. The CDR3 sequence is CASRRTMGELFF. The DNA for the CDR3 is TGTGCCAGCAGGAGGACTATGGGGGAGCTGTTTTTT.

This chain joins TRBV6-8 and TRBJ1-6; D is ambiguous. The CDR3 runs 13 residues. Trimming shortened V by 2 bases and J by 8 bases, and 7 bases separated the two germline ends. Germline-derived CDR1 and CDR2 are MNHGY and SAAAGT. The chain's CDR3 is CASSYRLYSPLHF. The DNA for the CDR3 is TGTGCCAGCAGTTACCGTCTATATTCACCCCTCCACTTT.

This clone was found a few times. The gene calls are TRBV4-1 and TRBJ1-1, with TRBD1 as a possible D gene (5 bases). This CDR3 has 12 residues. CDR1 and CDR2 from the germline V gene are MGHRA and YSYEKL. V dropped 0 bases and J dropped 10 bases, with 9 bases sitting between them. Written as DNA, the CDR3 is TGCGCCAGCAGCCAAGATTATAGGGGAGCTTTCTTT. Its translation: CASSQDYRGAFF.

Only a few counts were recorded for this clone. The chain links TRBV9 to TRBJ1-2, with a weak D call TRBD1 (6 bases). V gave up 4 bases and J gave up 4 bases, with 17 bases separating them. Per germline, CDR1 SGDLS and CDR2 YYNGEE. The CDR3 consists of 15 residues. Here the CDR3 DNA reads TGTGCCAGCAGCTCACCTCTTGCAGGGGCCTATGGCTACACCTTC. It is translated as CASSSPLAGAYGYTF.

The chain links TRBV6-8 to TRBJ2-5, with D tentatively TRBD2 (6 bases). V gave up 4 bases and J gave up 4 bases, with 16 bases separating them. Germline V gene sequence: CDR1 MNHGY, CDR2 SAAAGT. The CDR3 is made up of 15 amino acids. The CDR3 region is CASSLPGTPGETQYF. CDR3 DNA: TGTGCCAGCAGTTTACCGGGGACTCCTGGAGAGACCCAGTACTTC.

This sequence joins TRBV6-8 and TRBJ2-2; 7 positions match TRBD1. The CDR3 length is 18 residues. The V segment lost 4 bases and the J segment 4 bases; nucleotides outside the gene matches: 15. The germline CDR1 and CDR2 sequences are MNHGY and SAAAGT. For the CDR3, the DNA is TGTGCCAGCAGTTCCGTACTCATCAGGGGGTTGGGCACCGGGGAGCTGTTTTTT. Amino acids: CASSSVLIRGLGTGELFF.

This clone rates as medium-sized. The chain has TRBV6-8 and TRBJ2-3; 15 bases are shared with TRBD2. This CDR3 contains 17 residues. Trimming removed 4 bases from V and 4 bases from J; junction bases left unmatched: 6. CDR1 is MNHGY and CDR2 is SAAAGT in the germline V gene. In DNA form, the CDR3 reads TGTGCCAGCAGTTTGGGACTAGCGGGGGGCCCCGCAGATACGCAGTATTTT. Translation gives CASSLGLAGGPADTQYF.

This clone ranks as medium-sized. The V gene is TRBV11-3, the J gene TRBJ2-1; TRBD2 matches 10 bases. Trimming removed 5 bases from V and 2 bases from J; junction bases left unmatched: 6. The CDR3 consists of 16 residues. The germline V gene encodes CDR1 SGHNT and CDR2 YENEEA. As DNA, the CDR3 is TGTGCCAGCAGCCCCACTAGCGGGGAAACCTACAATGAGCAGTTCTTC. This encodes CASSPTSGETYNEQFF. The complete variable domain, with remaining parts taken from reference TRBV11-3 and TRBJ2-1, reads EAGVVQSPRYKIIEKKQPVAFWCNPISGHNTLYWYLQNLGQGPELLIRYENEEAVDDSQLPKDRFSAERLKGVDSTLKIQPAELGDSAVYLCASSPTSGETYNEQFFGPGTRLTVL.

This clone is judged medium-sized. The chain carries TRBV11-3 and TRBJ2-1; 9 bases line up with TRBD2. CDR1 SGHNT and CDR2 YENEEA come from the germline V gene. The CDR3 extends over 15 amino acids. The junction had 7 bases not matched to a gene; V was cut back by 7 bases and J by 3 bases. The CDR3 DNA sequence: TGTGCCAGCACCCAAAGCGGGGGGAACTACAATGAGCAGTTCTTC. This sequence encodes CASTQSGGNYNEQFF.

This clone was seen only a few times. The gene calls are TRBV6-8 and TRBJ1-1; D is unresolved. Germline V gives CDR1 MNHGY, CDR2 SAAAGT. This CDR3 has 13 amino acids. V lost 4 bases, J lost 2 bases, and 8 bases lay in between. The CDR3 DNA is TGTGCCAGCAGTTCCGCCGTCAACACTGAAGCTTTCTTT. Translating it yields CASSSAVNTEAFF.

Judged by abundance, this clone is medium-sized. This CDR3 reads CASSYNGGWGEQYF. The CDR3 coding sequence is TGTGCCAGCAGTTATAATGGAGGGTGGGGCGAGCAGTACTTC. This chain links TRBV6-8 with TRBJ2-7; D might be TRBD2 (6 bases). Germline CDR1 and CDR2: MNHGY and SAAAGT. The V gene lost 3 bases and the J gene lost 6 bases, with 15 bases spanning the gap. The CDR3 length is 14 residues.

The sample holds a few counts of this clone. The chain links TRBV6-8 to TRBJ2-1; 10 bases agree with TRBD2. V was clipped by 7 bases and J by 8 bases; unmatched bases: 20. Germline lookup yields CDR1 MNHGY and CDR2 SAAAGT. The CDR3 runs to 18 residues. CDR3 nucleotides: TGTGCCAGCATGGGCACCGAGCCCGAGAGCGGGGGGGCGTATGAGCAGTTCTTC. It yields the protein CASMGTEPESGGAYEQFF.